Listed below are T cell receptor beta chains from one sample, sequenced in a study of cytomegalovirus exposure and HLA in healthy donors. The protocol was immunoSEQ multiplex PCR, while the TCRdb copy is restricted to in-frame clones and leaves out a portion. Seen here are some 98,000 clones, under 80% observed once, and the top ten hold approximately 9.2%. Sequences were obtained from PBMCs. Receptors were obtained from a human donor in good health. Each CDR3 is given with its conserved first and last residue. The D gene is left open where the match is weak. Where a row states a size, it is once, few, many or the class of an expanded clone; other rows omit it.

D,V,J,size,DNA,CDR3
TRBD1,TRBV5-1,TRBJ1-2,NA,TGCGCCAGCAGCTGGGGGGACAGAAACTATGGCTACACCTTC,CASSWGDRNYGYTF
TRBD1,TRBV6-5,TRBJ2-1,NA,TGTGCCAGCAGGTCCGTGACAGGGGGTGAGCAGTTCTTC,CASRSVTGGEQFF
TRBD2,TRBV19,TRBJ2-1,NA,TGTGCCAGTAGTATAGGTAATAGCGGGAGTTACAATGAGCAGTTCTTC,CASSIGNSGSYNEQFF
NA,TRBV7-9,TRBJ1-5,NA,TGTGCCAGCAGCGTTTCGACAGGTGTACATCAGCCCCAGCATTTT,CASSVSTGVHQPQHF
NA,TRBV5-1,TRBJ1-4,NA,TGCGCCAGCAGCGTCGTCAGCGCGGTCGGTGAAAAACTGTTTTTT,CASSVVSAVGEKLFF
NA,TRBV7-2,TRBJ2-5,NA,TGTGCCAGCAGCTCCCCTGACAGGTACCAAGAGACCCAGTACTTC,CASSSPDRYQETQYF
NA,TRBV28,TRBJ1-4,NA,TGTGCCAGCAGTTTAAGGTCAGGGGCTTTCGAAAAACTGTTTTTT,CASSLRSGAFEKLFF
TRBD2,TRBV6-5,TRBJ2-1,NA,TGTGCCAGCAGCACGGGACTACCCTATAATGAGCAGTTCTTC,CASSTGLPYNEQFF
TRBD2,TRBV7-2,TRBJ2-7,NA,TGTGCCAGCAGCTTACTAGCGGGAGGCTCCTACGAGCAGTACTTC,CASSLLAGGSYEQYF
TRBD1,TRBV6-5,TRBJ2-7,NA,TGTGCCAGCAGTAGATTGGGACAGGCGCAATACGAGCAGTACTTC,CASSRLGQAQYEQYF
NA,TRBV7-6,TRBJ1-2,NA,TGTGCCAGCAGCTTAGCTGTGCAGACATATGGCTACACCTTC,CASSLAVQTYGYTF
TRBD2,TRBV5-5,TRBJ2-2,NA,TGTGCCAGCAGCTCTATAGCGGGGGCGAACACCGGGGAGCTGTTTTTT,CASSSIAGANTGELFF
NA,TRBV7-2,TRBJ1-4,few,TGTGCCAGCAGCTTAGTTGACAGACGTAATGAAAAACTGTTTTTT,CASSLVDRRNEKLFF
NA,TRBV6-1,TRBJ1-3,NA,TGTGCCTACCAGGGCTCGGCTGGAAACACCATATATTTT,CAYQGSAGNTIYF
NA,TRBV5-4,TRBJ1-2,few,TGTGCCAGCAGCACACAACAGGGATACCATTATGGCTACACCTTC,CASSTQQGYHYGYTF
TRBD1,TRBV6-1,TRBJ1-4,NA,TGTGCCAGCGGCCCGACAGGGAAGGGGGGTGAAAAACTGTTTTTT,CASGPTGKGGEKLFF
TRBD2,TRBV5-6,TRBJ2-1,NA,TGTGCCAGCAGCTTGGTAGCGGGGGCTCAATTCTTC,CASSLVAGAQFF
TRBD1,TRBV5-1,TRBJ1-2,NA,TGCGCCAGCAGCTTTCGACAGGGGGGAGGCTACACCTTC,CASSFRQGGGYTF
NA,TRBV6-5,TRBJ1-5,few,TGTGCCAGCGGGAGGGGGAATCAGCCCCAGCATTTT,CASGRGNQPQHF
TRBD1,TRBV5-6,TRBJ1-1,NA,TGTGCCAGCAGCTTGGCAGGGGGCGTGATCGACACTGAAGCTTTCTTT,CASSLAGGVIDTEAFF
NA,TRBV10-2,TRBJ1-1,few,TGCGCCAGCAGTGAGTCGATGGGTCAGGTAAAGAACACTGAAGCTTTCTTT,CASSESMGQVKNTEAFF
NA,TRBV9,TRBJ1-1,once,TGTGCCAGCAGCACCCAGGGCCCTGGGAACACTGAAGCTTTCTTT,CASSTQGPGNTEAFF
NA,TRBV6-5,TRBJ1-2,NA,TGTGCCAGCAGTTACTCGAGTGACAGGAACTATGGCTACACCTTC,CASSYSSDRNYGYTF
NA,TRBV9,TRBJ2-7,NA,TGTGCCAGCAGCGTTACGGGAGTGCCCTACGAGCAGTACTTC,CASSVTGVPYEQYF
NA,TRBV5-1,TRBJ1-1,NA,TGCGCCAGCAGCGCAGGACAGATGAACACTGAAGCTTTCTTT,CASSAGQMNTEAFF
TRBD2,TRBV29-1,TRBJ2-7,NA,TGCAGCGTCATAGCGGGACCCTACGAGCAGTACTTC,CSVIAGPYEQYF
TRBD1,TRBV19,TRBJ1-1,few,TGTGCCAGTAGTAAGGACAGGGGGTCGAACACTGAAGCTTTCTTT,CASSKDRGSNTEAFF
TRBD1,TRBV18,TRBJ2-7,NA,TGTGCCAGCTCACCACCTCAAGACAGGGGGCGAAGCGAGCAGTACTTC,CASSPPQDRGRSEQYF
TRBD2,TRBV14,TRBJ2-7,NA,TGTGCCAGCAGCCACGATAGCGGGAGAGCCTACGAGCAGTACTTC,CASSHDSGRAYEQYF
TRBD2,TRBV7-8,TRBJ2-7,NA,TGTGCCAGCAGACCTACTAGCGGGACTTTCTACGAGCAGTACTTC,CASRPTSGTFYEQYF
TRBD2,TRBV18,TRBJ2-5,NA,TGTGCCAGCTCACCGATCGGGACTAGCGGGCTCCAAGAGACCCAGTACTTC,CASSPIGTSGLQETQYF
TRBD1,TRBV15,TRBJ2-1,NA,TGTGCCACCAGCAAATCGACAGGGACCATGGGCGGAAAGCAGTTCTTC,CATSKSTGTMGGKQFF
NA,TRBV30,TRBJ2-1,NA,TGTGCCTGGAGTGTAGGGGTAGGGGTGGATGAGCAGTTCTTC,CAWSVGVGVDEQFF
NA,TRBV5-1,TRBJ2-1,NA,TGCGCCAGCAGCTTGGTTCAGGGGATCAATGAGCAGTTCTTC,CASSLVQGINEQFF
TRBD2,TRBV19,TRBJ2-1,NA,TGTGCCAGTAGAACTAGCGGGAGTCCCAATGAGCAGTTCTTC,CASRTSGSPNEQFF
NA,TRBV6-5,TRBJ1-6,NA,TGTGCCAGCAGTTCCGAGACCTTGAGGGATTCACCCCTCCACTTT,CASSSETLRDSPLHF
NA,TRBV9,TRBJ2-7,NA,TGTGCCAGCAGCCCCCGTGATGGAGGGGGCTTGTACGAGCAGTACTTC,CASSPRDGGGLYEQYF
TRBD1,TRBV30,TRBJ2-7,NA,TGTGCCTGGAGTAGGCTAGGACAGGGAATCAACGAGCAGTACTTC,CAWSRLGQGINEQYF
TRBD1,TRBV2,TRBJ1-2,NA,TGTGCCAGCAGTGGGGAGGGACAGGGGGCGGAGGGCTACACCTTC,CASSGEGQGAEGYTF
NA,TRBV19,TRBJ1-1,NA,TGTGCCAGTAGTCTCTTATCGGGTGTCAACACTGAAGCTTTCTTT,CASSLLSGVNTEAFF